A single sample is the source of the 19 T cell receptor beta chains below, sequenced in a study of T cell repertoires in cytomegalovirus infection. No antigen is known for these receptors. MiXCR, applied by TCRdb to the reads, yields one record per CDR3 protein. Among approximately 280,000 distinct CDR3 sequences listed, roughly 21% were seen once. The starting material was cultured PBMCs, obtained from culture after CMV antigen stimulation. The source of these receptors is a human donor in good health (CMV status not recorded). Some clones in this sample may be carry-over from other donors' samples.

V usage is TRBV28 and J usage is TRBJ2-2; D uncertain. CDR1 and CDR2 from the germline V gene are MDHEN and SYDVKM. Trimming removed 7 bases at V and 4 bases at J, with 10 bases between. The CDR3 loop spans 13 amino acids. The CDR3 DNA sequence: TGTGCCAGCATTCGAAGTTCCACCGGGGAGCTGTTTTTT. This encodes CASIRSSTGELFF.

This clonotype was seen ten or more times. The V and J genes are TRBV7-2 and TRBJ1-5; D is possibly TRBD1 (5 bases). Germline lookup yields CDR1 SGHTA and CDR2 FQGNSA. This CDR3 has 15 amino acids. V lost 5 bases and J lost 10, with 21 bases in between. The CDR3 protein is CASSPTGTGGKPQHF. CDR3 nucleotides: TGTGCCAGCAGCCCAACCGGGACTGGGGGGAAACCCCAGCATTTT. The full variable domain, completed using reference TRBV7-2 and TRBJ1-5, is GAGVSQSPSNKVTEKGKDVELRCDPISGHTALYWYRQSLGQGLEFLIYFQGNSAPDKSGLPSDRFSAERTGGSVSTLTIQRTQQEDSAVYLCASSPTGTGGKPQHFGDGTRLSIL.

This chain uses TRBV3-1 with TRBJ2-3; 9 bases are shared with TRBD2. The CDR3 is made up of 15 amino acids. CDR1 LGHDT and CDR2 YNNKEL come from the germline V gene (reference sequence). The ends lost 3 bases at V and 5 bases at J; junction bases unmatched: 6. The DNA of the CDR3 is TGTGCCAGCAGCCAGGCTAGCGGGATTGGAGATACGCAGTATTTT. It specifies CASSQASGIGDTQYF.

The J gene is TRBJ2-7, the V gene TRBV6-5; 9 nucleotides align to TRBD2. Germline-derived CDR1 and CDR2 are MNHEY and SVGAGI. The trim removed 0 bases at V and 5 bases at J, leaving 2 bases unmatched. The length of the CDR3 is 14 residues. DNA of the CDR3: TGTGCCAGCAGTTACTCGCTAGCGGGAAACGAGCAGTACTTC. Translation: CASSYSLAGNEQYF.

The V call is TRBV12-3 or TRBV12-4, the J call TRBJ2-1, with D perhaps matching TRBD2 (5 bases). The assigned J gene may be wrong: the sequence end matches TRBJ2-7 better. This CDR3 contains 15 residues. CDR3 in DNA: TGTGCCAGCAGTTTAAGCGGCGGATCCTACAATGAGCAGTACTTC. This gives the protein CASSLSGGSYNEQYF.

The table lists this clonotype with a few counts. The rearrangement joins TRBV12-5 to TRBJ1-5, with TRBD1 identical over 7 bases. Germline V gives CDR1 LGHNT, CDR2 FRNRAP. The CDR3 extends over 16 amino acids. Trimming at V came to 5 bases and at J to 6 bases, leaving 13 bases not matched to a gene. The CDR3 DNA is TGTGCTAGTGGTCCGGGGACAGTAAAGGGAGCTCAGCCCCAGCATTTT. It translates to CASGPGTVKGAQPQHF.

The table lists this clonotype with a few counts. The chain links TRBV19 to TRBJ1-1, with no clear D. With 5 bases removed from V and 2 bases from J, the gap between germline ends came to 21 bases. CDR1 is LNHDA and CDR2 is SQIVND in the germline V gene (reference sequence). The CDR3 has 17 residues. The CDR3 region is CASSPKKSRAENTEAFF. The CDR3 coding sequence is TGTGCCAGTAGTCCGAAGAAATCGAGGGCAGAAAACACTGAAGCTTTCTTT.

This clonotype was found a few times. The V call is TRBV20-1, the J call TRBJ1-4, with 7 bases aligning to TRBD1. There are 13 residues in the CDR3. Germline V gene sequence: CDR1 DFQATT, CDR2 SNEGSKA (reference sequence). J lost 4 bases, V lost 3 bases, and 2 bases had no gene match. CDR3 coding DNA: TGCAGTGCTAGGACAGGGTTTAATGAAAAACTGTTTTTT. Protein product: CSARTGFNEKLFF.

The chain couples TRBV6-2 or TRBV6-3 to TRBJ1-5, with 8 nucleotides matching TRBD1. The CDR3 length is 13 residues. CDR1 MNHEY and CDR2 SVGEGT come from the germline V gene. The V and J ends lost 5 bases and 10 bases, in that order; junction bases with no gene match: 7. The CDR3 DNA reads TGTGCCAGCAGTAGACAGGGGCAGGGCCCCCAGCATTTT. Protein product: CASSRQGQGPQHF.

The chain links TRBV24-1 to TRBJ2-1; 7 nucleotides line up with TRBD1. Per the germline V gene, CDR1 is KGHDR and CDR2 is SFDVKD. CDR3 length: 16 residues. After removal of 3 bases from V and 7 bases from J, the junction contained 11 bases not matched to a gene. The chain's CDR3 is CATSDQAGTEFNEQFF. The DNA for the CDR3 is TGTGCCACCAGTGATCAAGCCGGGACAGAATTTAATGAGCAGTTCTTC.

The chain uses TRBV4-2 and TRBJ2-5; tentative D call: TRBD1 (6 bases). The V end was cut by 4 bases, the J end by 5 bases, with 14 bases between. Germline V gene lookup returns CDR1 LGHNA and CDR2 YNFKEQ. This CDR3 is 14 amino acids long. CDR3 coding DNA: TGTGCCAGCAGCCCGGGGACATCCAGGGAGACCCAGTACTTC. Encoded protein: CASSPGTSRETQYF.

This clonotype showed up just a few times. The CDR3 reads CASSSLREQFF. The CDR3 DNA reads as TGTGCCAGCAGTTCCCTCCGGGAGCAGTTCTTC. The V call is TRBV12-3 or TRBV12-4, the J call TRBJ2-1; no definite D call. The V end lost 4 bases, the J end lost 10 bases, and 8 bases lay between the germline ends. The CDR3 extends over 11 amino acids.

The rearrangement uses TRBV6-5 and TRBJ2-3; D possibly corresponds to TRBD2 (6 bases). V dropped 0 bases and J dropped 6 bases, with 10 bases sitting between them. Germline values: CDR1 MNHEY, CDR2 SVGAGI. The CDR3 runs to 14 residues. In DNA, the CDR3 is TGTGCCAGCAGTTACTCGGAGGAGGGGGATACGCAGTATTTT. Protein sequence: CASSYSEEGDTQYF.

V and J are TRBV7-2 and TRBJ1-3; D may be TRBD1 (5 bases). The germline V gene encodes CDR1 SGHTA and CDR2 FQGNSA. The CDR3 covers 16 residues. V was shortened by 2 bases and J by 3 bases, with 14 bases between the two germline ends. The CDR3 spells CASSLRGQPLGNTIYF. The DNA of the CDR3 is TGTGCCAGCAGCTTAAGAGGACAACCTCTTGGAAACACCATATATTTT.

This clonotype was detected once. This chain links TRBV7-9 with TRBJ2-3, with D perhaps TRBD1 (5 bases). The CDR3 covers 16 residues. V dropped 5 bases and J dropped 1 base, with 16 bases sitting between them. Germline V lookup: CDR1 SEHNR, CDR2 FQNEAQ (reference sequence). In nucleotides, the CDR3 is TGTGCCAGCAGCCGTGTCAGGGTCGAACGCACAGATACGCAGTATTTT. This encodes CASSRVRVERTDTQYF.

This clonotype was observed at least ten times. The V gene is TRBV12-3 or TRBV12-4, the J gene TRBJ2-3; 8 bases align to TRBD1. CDR3 length: 14 amino acids. J lost 0 bases, V lost 11 bases, and 7 bases had no gene match. The CDR3 DNA follows: TGTGCCGCAGGGGGCGGACTTAGCACAGATACGCAGTATTTT. Protein product: CAAGGGLSTDTQYF.

This chain uses TRBV4-1 with TRBJ2-3, with 10 positions matching TRBD2. The germline V gene encodes CDR1 MGHRA and CDR2 YSYEKL. The CDR3 sequence is 18 residues long. Losses at the gene ends were 2 bases for V and 4 bases for J; bases not matched to a gene: 12. This CDR3 reads CASSQRGEGAGGADTQYF. The CDR3 DNA reads TGCGCCAGCAGCCAAAGAGGTGAAGGAGCGGGAGGGGCAGATACGCAGTATTTT.

This clonotype is labeled as medium-sized. The rearrangement joins TRBV7-2 to TRBJ1-2; perhaps TRBD1 as D (5 bases). The CDR3 has 13 amino acids. Germline V lookup: CDR1 SGHTA, CDR2 FQGNSA. V lost 1 base and J 6 bases, leaving 9 bases between the germline ends. The CDR3 DNA is TGTGCCAGCAGCTTAGTACGGGGGGATGGCTACACCTTC. It codes for CASSLVRGDGYTF. Drawing the rest from reference TRBV7-2 and TRBJ1-2, the complete variable domain is GAGVSQSPSNKVTEKGKDVELRCDPISGHTALYWYRQSLGQGLEFLIYFQGNSAPDKSGLPSDRFSAERTGGSVSTLTIQRTQQEDSAVYLCASSLVRGDGYTFGSGTRLTVV.

With respect to this clonotype: A read error is possible here, since a much larger clone lies one base away. The chain couples TRBV4-1 to TRBJ2-3, with 7 nucleotides matching TRBD2. CDR1 and CDR2 (germline): MGHRA, YSYEKL. The CDR3 loop spans 17 amino acids. CDR3 region: CASSRLGLADVTETQYF. The CDR3 DNA sequence: TGCGCCAGCAGCCGGCTCGGTCTAGCGGATGTCACAGAAACGCAGTATTTT.